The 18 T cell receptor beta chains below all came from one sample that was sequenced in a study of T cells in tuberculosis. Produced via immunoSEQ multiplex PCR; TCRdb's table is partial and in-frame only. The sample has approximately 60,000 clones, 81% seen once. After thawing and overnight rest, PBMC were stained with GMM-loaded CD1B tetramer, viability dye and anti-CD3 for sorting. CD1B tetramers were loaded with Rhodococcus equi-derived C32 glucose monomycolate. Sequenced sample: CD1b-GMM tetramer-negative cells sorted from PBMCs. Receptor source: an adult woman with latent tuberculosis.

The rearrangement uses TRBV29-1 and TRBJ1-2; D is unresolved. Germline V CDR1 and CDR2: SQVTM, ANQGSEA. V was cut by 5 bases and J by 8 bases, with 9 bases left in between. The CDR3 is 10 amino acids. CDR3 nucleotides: TGCAGCGTTTGGGAGGCCGGCTACACCTTC. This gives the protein CSVWEAGYTF.

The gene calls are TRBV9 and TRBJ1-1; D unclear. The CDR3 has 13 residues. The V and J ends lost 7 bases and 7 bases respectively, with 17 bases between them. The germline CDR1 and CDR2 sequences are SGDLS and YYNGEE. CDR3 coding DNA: TGTGCCAGCTCAAGAGGGCCCGACGGTGAAGCTTTCTTT. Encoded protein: CASSRGPDGEAFF.

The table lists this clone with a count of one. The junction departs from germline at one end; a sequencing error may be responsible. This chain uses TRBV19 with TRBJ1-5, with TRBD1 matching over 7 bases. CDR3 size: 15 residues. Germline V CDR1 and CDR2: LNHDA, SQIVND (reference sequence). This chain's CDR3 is CASSIRNRGNRPQHF. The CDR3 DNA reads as TGTGCCAGTAGTATAAGGAACAGGGGAAATCGGCCCCAGCATTTT.

The DNA for the CDR3 is TGTGCCAGCAGCTTAGCGGGGCTTCAGAAGACCCAGTACTTC. Translated, it gives CASSLAGLQKTQYF. J is TRBJ2-5 and V is TRBV5-8, with 7 bases that match TRBD2. CDR1 and CDR2 (germline): SGHTS, YDEGEE. The CDR3 sequence is 14 residues long. Losses at the gene ends were 2 bases for V and 6 bases for J; bases not matched to a gene: 7.

This CDR3 reads CASSLAGTLSYEQYF. CDR3 coding DNA: TGTGCCAGCAGCTTGGCCGGGACTCTCTCCTACGAGCAGTACTTC. The chain links TRBV7-9 to TRBJ2-7; D might be TRBD2 (6 bases). V was pared by 3 bases and J by 0 bases, with 12 bases between. The germline CDR1 and CDR2 sequences are SEHNR and FQNEAQ (reference sequence). This CDR3 comprises 15 residues. Full variable domain (missing parts from reference TRBV7-9 and TRBJ2-7): DTGVSQNPRHKITKRGQNVTFRCDPISEHNRLYWYRQTLGQGPEFLTYFQNEAQLEKSRLLSDRFSAERPKGSFSTLEIQRTEQGDSAMYLCASSLAGTLSYEQYFGPGTRLTVT.

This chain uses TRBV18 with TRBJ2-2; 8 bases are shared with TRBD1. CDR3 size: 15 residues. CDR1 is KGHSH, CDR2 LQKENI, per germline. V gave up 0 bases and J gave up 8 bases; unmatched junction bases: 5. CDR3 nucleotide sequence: TGTGCCAGCTCACCACCGAACAGGGGGAATGGGGAGCTGTTTTTT. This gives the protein CASSPPNRGNGELFF.

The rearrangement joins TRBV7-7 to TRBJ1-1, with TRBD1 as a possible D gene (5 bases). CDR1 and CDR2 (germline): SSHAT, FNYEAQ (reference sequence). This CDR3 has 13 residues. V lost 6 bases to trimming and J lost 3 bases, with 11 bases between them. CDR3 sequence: CASSSSRDTEAFF. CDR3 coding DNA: TGTGCCAGCAGTTCCTCCAGGGACACTGAAGCTTTCTTT.

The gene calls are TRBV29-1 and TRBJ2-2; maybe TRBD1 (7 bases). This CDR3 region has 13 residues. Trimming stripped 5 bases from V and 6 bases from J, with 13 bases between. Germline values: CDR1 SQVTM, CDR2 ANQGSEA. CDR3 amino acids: CSVRRGQAGELFF. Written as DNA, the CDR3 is TGCAGCGTTAGGAGGGGGCAAGCCGGGGAGCTGTTTTTT.

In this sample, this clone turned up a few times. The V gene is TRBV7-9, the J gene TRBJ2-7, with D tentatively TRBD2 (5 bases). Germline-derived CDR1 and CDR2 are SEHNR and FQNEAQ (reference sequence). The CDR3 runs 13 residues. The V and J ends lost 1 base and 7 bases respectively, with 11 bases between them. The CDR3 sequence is CASSLEGTGEQYF. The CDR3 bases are TGTGCCAGCAGCTTAGAAGGTACGGGGGAGCAGTACTTC.

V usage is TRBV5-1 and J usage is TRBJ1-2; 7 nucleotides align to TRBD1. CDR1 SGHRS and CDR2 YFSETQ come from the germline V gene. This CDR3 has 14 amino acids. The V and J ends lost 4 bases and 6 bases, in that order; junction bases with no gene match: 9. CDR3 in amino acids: CASSTTGASDGYTF. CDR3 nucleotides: TGCGCCAGCAGCACAACAGGGGCGAGCGATGGCTACACCTTC.

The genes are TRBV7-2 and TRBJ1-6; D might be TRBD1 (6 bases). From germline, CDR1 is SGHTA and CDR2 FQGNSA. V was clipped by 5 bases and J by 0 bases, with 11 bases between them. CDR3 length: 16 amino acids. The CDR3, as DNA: TGTGCCAGCAGCCCACAGGGCCGCTCCTATAATTCACCCCTCCACTTT. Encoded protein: CASSPQGRSYNSPLHF.

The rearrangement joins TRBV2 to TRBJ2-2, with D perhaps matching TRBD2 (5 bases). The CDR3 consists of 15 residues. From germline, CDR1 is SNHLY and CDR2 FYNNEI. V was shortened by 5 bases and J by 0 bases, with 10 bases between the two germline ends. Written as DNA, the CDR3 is TGTGCCAGCAGTAGGGAGAAGGCGAACACCGGGGAGCTGTTTTTT. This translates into CASSREKANTGELFF.

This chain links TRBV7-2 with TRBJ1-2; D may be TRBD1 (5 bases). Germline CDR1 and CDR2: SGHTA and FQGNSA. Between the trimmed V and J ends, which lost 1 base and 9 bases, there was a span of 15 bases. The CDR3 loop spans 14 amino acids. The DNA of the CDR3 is TGTGCCAGCAGCTTAGTCATGAGGGACTCGAGCTACACCTTC. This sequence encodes CASSLVMRDSSYTF.

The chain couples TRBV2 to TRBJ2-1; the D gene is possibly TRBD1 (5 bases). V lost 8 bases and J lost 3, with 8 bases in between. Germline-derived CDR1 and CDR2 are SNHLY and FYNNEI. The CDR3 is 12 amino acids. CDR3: CASDRGYNEQFF. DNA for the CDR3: TGTGCCAGCGATAGGGGCTACAATGAGCAGTTCTTC.

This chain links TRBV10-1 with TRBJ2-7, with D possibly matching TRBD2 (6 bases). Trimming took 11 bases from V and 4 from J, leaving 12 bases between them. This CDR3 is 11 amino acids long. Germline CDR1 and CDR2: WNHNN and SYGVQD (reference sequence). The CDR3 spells CASGSGYEQYF. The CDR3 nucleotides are TGCGCCTCCGGGAGCGGATACGAGCAGTACTTC.

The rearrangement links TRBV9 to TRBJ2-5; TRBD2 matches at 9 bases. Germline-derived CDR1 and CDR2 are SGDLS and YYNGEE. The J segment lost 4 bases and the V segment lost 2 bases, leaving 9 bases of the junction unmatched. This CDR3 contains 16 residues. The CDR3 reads CASSVSSGGPVETQYF. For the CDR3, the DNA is TGTGCCAGCAGCGTCTCCAGCGGGGGGCCGGTAGAGACCCAGTACTTC.

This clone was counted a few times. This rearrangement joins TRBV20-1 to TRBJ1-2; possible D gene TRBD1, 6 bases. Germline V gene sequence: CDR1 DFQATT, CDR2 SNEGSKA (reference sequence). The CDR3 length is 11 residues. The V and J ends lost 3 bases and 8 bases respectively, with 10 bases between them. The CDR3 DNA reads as TGCAGTGCTAGCAGGGGCGCCGGCTACACCTTC. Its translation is CSASRGAGYTF.

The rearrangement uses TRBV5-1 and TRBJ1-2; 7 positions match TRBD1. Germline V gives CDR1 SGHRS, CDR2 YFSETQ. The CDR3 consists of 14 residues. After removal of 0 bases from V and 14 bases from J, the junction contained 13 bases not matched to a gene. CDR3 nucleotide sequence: TGCGCCAGCAGCTTGGGGACAGGCCGCAGGGAGAGTACCTTC. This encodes CASSLGTGRRESTF.